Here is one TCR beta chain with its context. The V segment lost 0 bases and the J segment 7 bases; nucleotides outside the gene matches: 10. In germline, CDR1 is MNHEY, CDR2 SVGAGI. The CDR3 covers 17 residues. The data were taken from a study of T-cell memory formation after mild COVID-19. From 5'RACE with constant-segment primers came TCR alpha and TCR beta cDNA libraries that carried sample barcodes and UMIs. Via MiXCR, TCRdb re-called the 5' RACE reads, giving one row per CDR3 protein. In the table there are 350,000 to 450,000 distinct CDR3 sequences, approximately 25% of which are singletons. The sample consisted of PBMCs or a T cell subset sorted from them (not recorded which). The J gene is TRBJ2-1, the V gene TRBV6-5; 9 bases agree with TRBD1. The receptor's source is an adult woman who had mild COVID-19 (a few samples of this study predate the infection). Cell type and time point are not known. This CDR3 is CASSYSQQGAGSNEQFF. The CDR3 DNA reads TGTGCCAGCAGTTACTCCCAACAGGGGGCCGGTTCGAATGAGCAGTTCTTC.